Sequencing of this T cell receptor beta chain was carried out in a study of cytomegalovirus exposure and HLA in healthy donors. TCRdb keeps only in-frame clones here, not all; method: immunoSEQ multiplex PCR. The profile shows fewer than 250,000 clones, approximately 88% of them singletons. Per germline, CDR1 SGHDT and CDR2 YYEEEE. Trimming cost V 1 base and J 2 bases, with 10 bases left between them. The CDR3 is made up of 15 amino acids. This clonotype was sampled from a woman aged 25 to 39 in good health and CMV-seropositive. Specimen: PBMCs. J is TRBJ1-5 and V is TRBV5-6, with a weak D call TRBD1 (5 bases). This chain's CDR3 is CASSLKTVRNQPQHF. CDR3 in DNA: TGTGCCAGCAGCTTGAAGACAGTCCGCAATCAGCCCCAGCATTTT.